This T cell receptor beta chain was sequenced during a study of CD8 T cells in Susac syndrome. Study-wide background: There were six sequenced Susac syndrome patients with active disease and about 8 in remission.

When the RNA was reverse transcribed, random hexamers were used with an input of about 0.5 to 1 ug. TCR beta CDR3 was amplified by immunoSEQ multiplex PCR. This amplification extended across 54 Vbeta and 13 Jbeta segments. Via MiXCR, TCRdb re-called the immunoSEQ multiplex PCR reads, giving one row per CDR3 protein. This sample has around 150,000 distinct CDR3 sequences, with over 90% found just once. TEMRA cells were FACS-enriched, unlike CD8+ and CD4+ T cells, which were negatively isolated. What was sequenced was CD8+ T cells from PBMCs. This sequence originates from a human donor with Susac syndrome.

The chain's CDR3 is CASSAQFF. The CDR3 nucleotides read TGTGCCAGCAGCGCGCAGTTCTTC. V is TRBV21-1 and J is TRBJ2-1. TRBV21-1 counts as a pseudogene. This CDR3 has 8 amino acids.